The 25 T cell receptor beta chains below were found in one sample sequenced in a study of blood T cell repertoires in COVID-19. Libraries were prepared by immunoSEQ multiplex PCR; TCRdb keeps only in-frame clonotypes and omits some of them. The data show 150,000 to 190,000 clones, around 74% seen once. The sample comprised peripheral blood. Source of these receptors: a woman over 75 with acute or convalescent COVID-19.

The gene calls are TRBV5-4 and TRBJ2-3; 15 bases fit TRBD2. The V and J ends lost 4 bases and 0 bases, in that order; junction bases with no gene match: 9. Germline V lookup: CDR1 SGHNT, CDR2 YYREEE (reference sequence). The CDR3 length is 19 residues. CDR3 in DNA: TGTGCCAGCAGCAGGGGACTAGCGGGGGGAGGCTCTAGCACAGATACGCAGTATTTT. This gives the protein CASSRGLAGGGSSTDTQYF. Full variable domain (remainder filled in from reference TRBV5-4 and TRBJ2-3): ETGVTQSPTHLIKTRGQQVTLRCSSQSGHNTVSWYQQALGQGPQFIFQYYREEENGRGNFPPRFSGLQFPNYSSELNVNALELDDSALYLCASSRGLAGGGSSTDTQYFGPGTRLTVL.

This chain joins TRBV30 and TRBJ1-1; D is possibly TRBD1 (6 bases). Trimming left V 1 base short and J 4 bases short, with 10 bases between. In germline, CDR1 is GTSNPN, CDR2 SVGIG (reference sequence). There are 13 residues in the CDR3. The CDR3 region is CAWSGLGATEAFF. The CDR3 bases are TGTGCCTGGAGTGGCCTGGGGGCCACTGAAGCTTTCTTT.

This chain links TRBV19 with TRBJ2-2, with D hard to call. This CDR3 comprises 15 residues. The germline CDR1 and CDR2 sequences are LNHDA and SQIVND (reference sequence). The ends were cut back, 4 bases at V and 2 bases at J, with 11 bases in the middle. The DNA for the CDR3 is TGTGCCAGTAGTACATATTCAGGCAACACCGGGGAGCTGTTTTTT. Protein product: CASSTYSGNTGELFF. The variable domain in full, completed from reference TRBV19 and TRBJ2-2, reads DGGITQSPKYLFRKEGQNVTLSCEQNLNHDAMYWYRQDPGQGLRLIYYSQIVNDFQKGDIAEGYSVSREKKESFPLTVTSAQKNPTAFYLCASSTYSGNTGELFFGEGSRLTVL.

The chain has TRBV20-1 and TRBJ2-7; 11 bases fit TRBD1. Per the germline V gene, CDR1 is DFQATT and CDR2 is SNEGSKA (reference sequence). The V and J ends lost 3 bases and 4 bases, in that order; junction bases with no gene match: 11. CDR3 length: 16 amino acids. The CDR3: CSASDEGQGVRYEQYF. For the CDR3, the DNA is TGCAGTGCTAGTGATGAGGGACAGGGGGTTAGGTACGAGCAGTACTTC.

The CDR3 here is CAWLRQGLNYGYTF. In DNA form, the CDR3 reads TGTGCCTGGCTTCGACAGGGACTCAACTATGGCTACACCTTC. V gene TRBV30 combines with J gene TRBJ1-2, with 7 bases identical to TRBD1. V was pared by 5 bases and J by 2 bases, with 8 bases of the junction left unmatched. The CDR3 covers 14 residues. From germline, CDR1 is GTSNPN and CDR2 SVGIG (reference sequence).

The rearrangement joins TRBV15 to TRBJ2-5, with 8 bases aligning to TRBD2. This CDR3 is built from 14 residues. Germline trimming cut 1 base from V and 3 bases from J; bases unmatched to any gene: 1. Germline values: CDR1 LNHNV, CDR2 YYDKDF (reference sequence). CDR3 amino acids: CATSRGLAKETQYF. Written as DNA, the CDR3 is TGTGCCACCAGCAGAGGACTAGCGAAAGAGACCCAGTACTTC.

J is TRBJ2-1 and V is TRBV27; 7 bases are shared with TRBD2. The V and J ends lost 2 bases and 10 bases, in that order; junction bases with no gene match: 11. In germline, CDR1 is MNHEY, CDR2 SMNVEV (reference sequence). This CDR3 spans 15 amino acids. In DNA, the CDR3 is TGTGCCAGCAGTTTAATAGGGACTACCCCGTCGGAGCAGTTCTTC. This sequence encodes CASSLIGTTPSEQFF.

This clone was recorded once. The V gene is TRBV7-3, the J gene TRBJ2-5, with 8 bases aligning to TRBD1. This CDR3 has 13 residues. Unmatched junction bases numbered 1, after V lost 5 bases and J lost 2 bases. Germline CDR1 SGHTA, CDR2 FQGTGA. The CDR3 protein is CASSRDRQETQYF. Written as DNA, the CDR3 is TGTGCCAGCAGCCGGGACAGGCAAGAGACCCAGTACTTC.

CDR3 nucleotide sequence: TGCGCCAGCAGCGCGACAGGGGACTTCGGGGAGCTGTTTTTT. Its protein product is CASSATGDFGELFF. V is TRBV5-1 and J is TRBJ2-2; TRBD1 agrees at 8 bases. The germline CDR1 and CDR2 sequences are SGHRS and YFSETQ. V lost 4 bases, J lost 7 bases, and 6 bases stayed unmatched. The CDR3 loop spans 14 amino acids.

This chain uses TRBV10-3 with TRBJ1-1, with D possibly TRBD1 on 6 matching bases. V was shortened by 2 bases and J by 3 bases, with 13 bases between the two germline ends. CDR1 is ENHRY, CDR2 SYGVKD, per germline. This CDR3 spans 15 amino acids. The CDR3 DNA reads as TGTGCCATCAGTGAGAGGGGGGGGCGGGACACTGAAGCTTTCTTT. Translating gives CAISERGGRDTEAFF.

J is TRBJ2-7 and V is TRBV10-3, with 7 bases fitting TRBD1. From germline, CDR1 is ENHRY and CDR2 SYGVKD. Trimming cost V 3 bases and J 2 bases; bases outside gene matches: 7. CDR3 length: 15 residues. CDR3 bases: TGTGCCATCAGTGACGGACAGGCCTTTGCCTACGAGCAGTACTTC. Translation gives CAISDGQAFAYEQYF.

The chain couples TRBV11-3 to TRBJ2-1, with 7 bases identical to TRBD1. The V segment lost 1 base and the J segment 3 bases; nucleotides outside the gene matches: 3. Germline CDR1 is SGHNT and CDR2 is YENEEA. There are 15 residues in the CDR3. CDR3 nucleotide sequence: TGTGCCAGCAGCTTAGGGGACAGTGACTACAATGAGCAGTTCTTC. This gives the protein CASSLGDSDYNEQFF.

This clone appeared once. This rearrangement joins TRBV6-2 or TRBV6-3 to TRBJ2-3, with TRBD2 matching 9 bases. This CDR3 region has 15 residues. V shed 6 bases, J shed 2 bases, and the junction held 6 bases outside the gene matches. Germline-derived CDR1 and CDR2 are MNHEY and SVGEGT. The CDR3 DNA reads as TGTGCCAGCAGCCCCATAGCGGGGGCCACAGATACGCAGTATTTT. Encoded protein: CASSPIAGATDTQYF.

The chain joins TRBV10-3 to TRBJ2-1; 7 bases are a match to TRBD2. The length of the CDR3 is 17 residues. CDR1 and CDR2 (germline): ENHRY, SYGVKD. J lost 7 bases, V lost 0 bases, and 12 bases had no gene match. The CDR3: CAISESQGLLSVNEQFF. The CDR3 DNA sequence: TGTGCCATCAGTGAGTCCCAGGGACTACTTTCGGTTAATGAGCAGTTCTTC.

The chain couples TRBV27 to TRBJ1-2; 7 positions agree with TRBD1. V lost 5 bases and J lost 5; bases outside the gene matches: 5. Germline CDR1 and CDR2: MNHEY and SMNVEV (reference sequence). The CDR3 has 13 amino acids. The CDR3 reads CASSPQGRYGYTF. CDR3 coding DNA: TGTGCCAGCAGTCCACAGGGGCGATATGGCTACACCTTC.

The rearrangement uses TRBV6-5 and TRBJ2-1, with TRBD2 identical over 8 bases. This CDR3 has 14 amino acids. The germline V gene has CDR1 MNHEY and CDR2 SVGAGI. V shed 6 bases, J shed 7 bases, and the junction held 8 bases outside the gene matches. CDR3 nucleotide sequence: TGTGCCAGCAGACCCGCGGGGGGTCGGAATGAGCAGTTCTTC. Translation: CASRPAGGRNEQFF.

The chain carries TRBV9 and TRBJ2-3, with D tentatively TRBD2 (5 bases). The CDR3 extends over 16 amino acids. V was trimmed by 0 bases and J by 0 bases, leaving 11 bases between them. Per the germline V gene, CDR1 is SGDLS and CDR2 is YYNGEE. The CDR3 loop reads CASSVGARESTDTQYF. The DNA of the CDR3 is TGTGCCAGCAGCGTAGGAGCTAGGGAGAGCACAGATACGCAGTATTTT.

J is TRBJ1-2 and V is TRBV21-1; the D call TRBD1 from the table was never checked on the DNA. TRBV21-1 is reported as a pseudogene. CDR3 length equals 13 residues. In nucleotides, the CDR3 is TGTGCCAGCAGCCAGGGGAACGGCTATGGCTACACCTTC. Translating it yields CASSQGNGYGYTF.

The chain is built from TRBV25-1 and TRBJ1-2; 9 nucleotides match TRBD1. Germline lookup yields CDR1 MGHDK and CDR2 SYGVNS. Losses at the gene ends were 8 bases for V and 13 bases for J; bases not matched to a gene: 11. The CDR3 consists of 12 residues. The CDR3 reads CASYGTGNGFTF. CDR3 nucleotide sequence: TGTGCCAGCTACGGGACAGGGAATGGTTTCACCTTC.

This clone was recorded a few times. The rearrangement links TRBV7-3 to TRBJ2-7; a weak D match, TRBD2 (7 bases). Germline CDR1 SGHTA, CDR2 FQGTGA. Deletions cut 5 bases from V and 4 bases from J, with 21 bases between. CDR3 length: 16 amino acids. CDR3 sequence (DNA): TGTGCCAGCAGCCCAAGGGGGGGGGCGGGCACTTACGAGCAGTACTTC. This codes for CASSPRGGAGTYEQYF. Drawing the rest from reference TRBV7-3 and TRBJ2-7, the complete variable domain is GAGVSQTPSNKVTEKGKYVELRCDPISGHTALYWYRQSLGQGPEFLIYFQGTGAADDSGLPNDRFFAVRPEGSVSTLKIQRTERGDSAVYLCASSPRGGAGTYEQYFGPGTRLTVT.

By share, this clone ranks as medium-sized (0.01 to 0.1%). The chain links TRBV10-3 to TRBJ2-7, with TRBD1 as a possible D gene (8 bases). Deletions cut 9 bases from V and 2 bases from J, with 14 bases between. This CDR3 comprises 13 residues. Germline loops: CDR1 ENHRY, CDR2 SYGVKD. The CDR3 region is CAIQGGGTYEQYF. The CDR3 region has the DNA TGTGCCATACAGGGGGGGGGAACCTACGAGCAGTACTTC.

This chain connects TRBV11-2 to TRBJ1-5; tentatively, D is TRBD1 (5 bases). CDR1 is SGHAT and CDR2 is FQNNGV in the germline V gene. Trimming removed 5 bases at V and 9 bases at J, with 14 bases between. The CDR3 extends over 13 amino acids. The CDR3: CASSLVGGGPQHF. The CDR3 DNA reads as TGTGCCAGCAGCCTAGTGGGGGGTGGGCCCCAGCATTTT.

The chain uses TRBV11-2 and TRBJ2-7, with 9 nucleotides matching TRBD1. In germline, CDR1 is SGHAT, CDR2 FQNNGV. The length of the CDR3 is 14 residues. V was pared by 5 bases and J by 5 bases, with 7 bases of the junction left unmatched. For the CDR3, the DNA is TGTGCCAGCAGCCTATCATGGACAGGGGACGAGCAGTACTTC. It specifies CASSLSWTGDEQYF.

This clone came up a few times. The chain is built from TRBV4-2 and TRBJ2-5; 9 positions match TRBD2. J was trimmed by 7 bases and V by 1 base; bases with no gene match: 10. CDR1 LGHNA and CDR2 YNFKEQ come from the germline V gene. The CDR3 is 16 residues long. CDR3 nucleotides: TGTGCCAGCAGCCAAGGGTCGAGCGGGGGGACGTGGACCCAGTACTTC. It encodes CASSQGSSGGTWTQYF.

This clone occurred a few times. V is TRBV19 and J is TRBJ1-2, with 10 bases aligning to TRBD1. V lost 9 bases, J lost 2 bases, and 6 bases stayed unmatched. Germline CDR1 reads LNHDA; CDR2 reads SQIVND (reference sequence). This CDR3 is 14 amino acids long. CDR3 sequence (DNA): TGTGCCAGCCTTAGGGGACAGGGGAACTATGGCTACACCTTC. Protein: CASLRGQGNYGYTF.